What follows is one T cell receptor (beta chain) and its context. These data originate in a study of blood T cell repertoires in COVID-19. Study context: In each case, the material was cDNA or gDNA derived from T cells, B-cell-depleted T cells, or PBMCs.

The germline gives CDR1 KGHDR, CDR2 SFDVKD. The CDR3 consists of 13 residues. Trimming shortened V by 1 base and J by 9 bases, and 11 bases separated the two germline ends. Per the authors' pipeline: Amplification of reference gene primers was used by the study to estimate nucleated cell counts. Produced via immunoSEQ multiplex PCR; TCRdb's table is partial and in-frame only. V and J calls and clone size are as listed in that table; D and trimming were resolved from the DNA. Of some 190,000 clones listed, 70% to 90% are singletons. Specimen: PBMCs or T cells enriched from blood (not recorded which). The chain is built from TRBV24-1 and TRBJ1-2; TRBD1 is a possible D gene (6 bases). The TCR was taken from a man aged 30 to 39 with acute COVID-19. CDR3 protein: CATSDFTGSSYTF. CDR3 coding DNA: TGTGCCACCAGTGATTTCACAGGGAGTAGCTACACCTTC.